The 12 T cell receptor beta chains below all came from one sample that was sequenced in a study of shared clonotypes between healthy human individuals. Using immunoSEQ multiplex PCR, the repertoire was profiled, and TCRdb retains in-frame clones only, with some absent. This table has roughly 1,500,000 clones, 98% appearing once. Material: naive CD4+ T cells sorted from blood. Subset defined: CD45RA+ positively selected. The source is a man aged 25-40 years in good health.

The J gene is TRBJ2-1, the V gene TRBV5-6; 9 nucleotides align to TRBD2. This CDR3 has 13 residues. The V and J ends lost 4 bases and 9 bases, in that order; junction bases with no gene match: 5. Germline CDR1 SGHDT, CDR2 YYEEEE. The CDR3 reads CASSGSGSPEQFF. The CDR3, as DNA: TGTGCCAGCAGCGGTAGCGGGAGTCCTGAGCAGTTCTTC.

The V and J genes are TRBV11-3 and TRBJ1-1; D call uncertain. The germline V gene encodes CDR1 SGHNT and CDR2 YENEEA. This CDR3 has 13 residues. V was clipped by 1 base and J by 5 bases, with 8 bases between them. CDR3 region: CASSLGGLTEAFF. As DNA, the CDR3 is TGTGCCAGCAGCTTAGGAGGGTTGACTGAAGCTTTCTTT.

The V call is TRBV19, the J call TRBJ2-5, with TRBD1 matching over 8 bases. Germline CDR1 LNHDA, CDR2 SQIVND (reference sequence). Trimming at V came to 4 bases and at J to 5 bases, leaving 9 bases not matched to a gene. The CDR3 runs 15 residues. The CDR3 reads CASSTGTGRLETQYF. Here the CDR3 DNA reads TGTGCCAGTAGTACAGGGACAGGTAGGCTGGAGACCCAGTACTTC.

The rearrangement links TRBV5-6 to TRBJ1-3; D remains ambiguous. The germline gives CDR1 SGHDT, CDR2 YYEEEE. The CDR3 totals 16 residues. V gave up 2 bases and J gave up 0 bases, with 12 bases separating them. The CDR3 is CASSFMRVLSGNTIYF. The CDR3 nucleotides read TGTGCCAGCAGCTTCATGAGGGTCCTCTCTGGAAACACCATATATTTT.

In this sample, this clone turned up once. CDR3 sequence: CASSTGLAANNEQFF. CDR3 sequence (DNA): TGTGCCAGCAGCACGGGACTAGCGGCAAACAATGAGCAGTTCTTC. This chain uses TRBV7-7 with TRBJ2-1; 11 nucleotides match TRBD2. The CDR3 extends over 15 amino acids. Losses at the gene ends were 5 bases for V and 5 bases for J; bases not matched to a gene: 5. Germline V gene lookup returns CDR1 SSHAT and CDR2 FNYEAQ (reference sequence).

The chain joins TRBV7-2 to TRBJ2-5; TRBD2 matches at 10 bases. Germline lookup yields CDR1 SGHTA and CDR2 FQGNSA. This CDR3 is 16 amino acids long. With V trimmed by 1 base and J by 3 bases, 5 bases remained unmatched. The chain's CDR3 is CASSLGGLAGEETQYF. CDR3 bases: TGTGCCAGCAGCTTAGGTGGGCTAGCGGGAGAAGAGACCCAGTACTTC. The full variable domain, rest sourced from reference TRBV7-2 and TRBJ2-5, is GAGVSQSPSNKVTEKGKDVELRCDPISGHTALYWYRQSLGQGLEFLIYFQGNSAPDKSGLPSDRFSAERTGGSVSTLTIQRTQQEDSAVYLCASSLGGLAGEETQYFGPGTRLLVL.

The rearrangement uses TRBV7-2 and TRBJ2-2; TRBD1 aligns across 7 bases. CDR1 SGHTA and CDR2 FQGNSA come from the germline V gene. The CDR3 runs 11 residues. The CDR3 DNA is TGTGCTAAGGGGGCCACCGGGGAGCTGTTTTTT. Its translation is CAKGATGELFF.

V and J are TRBV19 and TRBJ1-5; D is perhaps TRBD1 (5 bases). The CDR3 sequence is 12 residues long. Germline loops: CDR1 LNHDA, CDR2 SQIVND (reference sequence). V lost 4 bases, J lost 4 bases, and 5 bases lay in between. The chain's CDR3 is CASSRQNQPQHF. The CDR3 bases are TGTGCCAGTAGTAGACAGAATCAGCCCCAGCATTTT.

As regards this clone: At the DNA level, this CDR3 is encoded by other sequences in the same sample as well. This chain links TRBV7-2 with TRBJ1-5, with unresolved D. V lost 4 bases, J lost 4 bases, and 11 bases lay in between. Germline V lookup: CDR1 SGHTA, CDR2 FQGNSA. This CDR3 has 14 amino acids. CDR3 in amino acids: CASSSRQGNQPQHF. CDR3 bases: TGTGCCAGCAGCTCCCGACAAGGGAATCAGCCCCAGCATTTT.

The rearrangement links TRBV28 to TRBJ1-2, with D perhaps matching TRBD1 (6 bases). The germline V gene encodes CDR1 MDHEN and CDR2 SYDVKM. The CDR3 covers 13 residues. V was trimmed by 6 bases and J by 6 bases, leaving 14 bases between them. The CDR3 DNA sequence: TGTGCCAGCAGCTTAACAGGGTCTAATGGCTACACCTTC. Protein: CASSLTGSNGYTF.

The chain combines TRBV2 with TRBJ2-1; 9 nucleotides line up with TRBD1. This CDR3 has 13 residues. Losses at the gene ends were 6 bases for V and 10 bases for J; bases not matched to a gene: 7. Germline values: CDR1 SNHLY, CDR2 FYNNEI. Written as DNA, the CDR3 is TGTGCCAGCAGAAGGGACAGGGATGGGGAGCAGTTCTTC. The encoded protein is CASRRDRDGEQFF.

The genes are TRBV5-1 and TRBJ2-7, with 9 bases fitting TRBD1. J was trimmed by 4 bases and V by 4 bases; bases with no gene match: 15. Germline-derived CDR1 and CDR2 are SGHRS and YFSETQ. This CDR3 is 17 amino acids long. The CDR3 DNA follows: TGCGCCAGCAGCACGGGCGCCCGGGACAGGGTAGTTTACGAGCAGTACTTC. This codes for CASSTGARDRVVYEQYF.